The rows below give T cell receptor beta chains drawn from one sample of a study of cytotoxic CD8 clonotypes in ibrutinib-treated CLL. Assay used: immunoSEQ multiplex PCR; TCRdb lists only in-frame clones, some missing. The sample records approximately 130,000 clones, approximately 80% being singletons. Here the sequenced sample was PBMCs, taken after 24 months of ibrutinib treatment. The receptors originated from a human donor with chronic lymphocytic leukemia. Both conserved end residues are part of each CDR3. D genes are given only for firm matches. Size tells how often a clone was seen (once, few, many) or the class of an expanded clone, and some rows leave it out.

clone size: .
J gene: TRBJ2-3
V gene: TRBV27
D gene: TRBD2
CDR3 protein: CASRVLGTSGTDTQYF
CDR3 DNA: TGTGCCAGCAGGGTACTCGGGACTAGCGGCACAGATACGCAGTATTTT

clone size: .
J gene: TRBJ2-1
V gene: TRBV11-2
D gene: .
CDR3 protein: CASSSGPTTSEQFF
CDR3 DNA: TGTGCCAGCAGCTCCGGACCGACGACAAGTGAGCAGTTCTTC

clone size: .
J gene: TRBJ2-3
V gene: TRBV5-1
D gene: TRBD2
CDR3 protein: CASSLAAGGAQYF
CDR3 DNA: TGCGCCAGCAGCTTGGCTGCCGGGGGGGCGCAGTATTTT

clone size: .
J gene: TRBJ1-1
V gene: TRBV4-3
D gene: TRBD1
CDR3 protein: CASSPELGTGGLDTEAFF
CDR3 DNA: TGCGCCAGCAGCCCAGAACTCGGGACAGGGGGATTGGACACTGAAGCTTTCTTT

clone size: .
J gene: TRBJ2-7
V gene: TRBV7-2
D gene: .
CDR3 protein: CASSLGRRGPSYEQYF
CDR3 DNA: TGTGCCAGCAGCTTAGGTCGCCGGGGCCCCTCCTACGAGCAGTACTTC

clone size: .
J gene: TRBJ2-3
V gene: TRBV10-3
D gene: TRBD1
CDR3 protein: CAITNSGGVSTDTQYF
CDR3 DNA: TGTGCCATCACCAACTCAGGGGGCGTTAGCACAGATACGCAGTATTTT

clone size: .
J gene: TRBJ2-3
V gene: TRBV5-4
D gene: .
CDR3 protein: CASSGGASTDTQYF
CDR3 DNA: TGTGCCAGCAGCGGGGGGGCTAGCACAGATACGCAGTATTTT

clone size: .
J gene: TRBJ2-6
V gene: TRBV21-1
D gene: .
CDR3 protein: CASITPRIPGLNSGANVLTF
CDR3 DNA: TGTGCCAGCATTACGCCACGGATCCCGGGACTCAACTCTGGGGCCAACGTCCTGACTTTC

clone size: .
J gene: TRBJ1-5
V gene: TRBV7-9
D gene: .
CDR3 protein: CASSANGAGNQPQHF
CDR3 DNA: TGTGCCAGCAGCGCGAATGGGGCAGGGAATCAGCCCCAGCATTTT

clone size: .
J gene: TRBJ1-3
V gene: TRBV4-3
D gene: .
CDR3 protein: CASSQEGGPGNTIYF
CDR3 DNA: TGCGCCAGCAGCCAAGAGGGGGGGCCTGGAAACACCATATATTTT

clone size: once
J gene: TRBJ1-1
V gene: TRBV6-6
D gene: TRBD1
CDR3 protein: CASRPRDRFEAFF
CDR3 DNA: TGTGCCAGCAGACCCCGGGACAGATTTGAAGCTTTCTTT

clone size: .
J gene: TRBJ1-6
V gene: TRBV28
D gene: .
CDR3 protein: CASRFLGPVQALHF
CDR3 DNA: TGTGCCAGCAGATTTCTAGGTCCGGTTCAGGCCCTCCACTTT

clone size: .
J gene: TRBJ1-1
V gene: TRBV18
D gene: .
CDR3 protein: CASSPDEYTEAFF
CDR3 DNA: TGTGCCAGCTCCCCCGACGAGTACACTGAAGCTTTCTTT

clone size: few
J gene: TRBJ1-1
V gene: TRBV7-8
D gene: .
CDR3 protein: CASSLELGVNTEAFF
CDR3 DNA: TGTGCCAGCAGCTTAGAGTTGGGGGTGAACACTGAAGCTTTCTTT

clone size: .
J gene: TRBJ2-3
V gene: TRBV7-2
D gene: .
CDR3 protein: CASRPGRSTDTQYF
CDR3 DNA: TGTGCCAGCAGGCCGGGACGGTCCACAGATACGCAGTATTTT

clone size: few
J gene: TRBJ2-7
V gene: TRBV5-4
D gene: .
CDR3 protein: CASSLRSTYEQYF
CDR3 DNA: TGTGCCAGCAGCTTAAGATCGACCTACGAGCAGTACTTC

clone size: once
J gene: TRBJ1-5
V gene: TRBV7-2
D gene: .
CDR3 protein: CASSRSGQPQHF
CDR3 DNA: TGTGCCAGCAGCCGATCAGGTCAGCCCCAGCATTTT

clone size: .
J gene: TRBJ1-2
V gene: TRBV19
D gene: .
CDR3 protein: CASSINPGVYGYTF
CDR3 DNA: TGTGCCAGTAGTATCAACCCGGGAGTTTATGGCTACACCTTC

clone size: .
J gene: TRBJ1-1
V gene: TRBV10-3
D gene: TRBD1
CDR3 protein: CAISRSGTAGVEAFF
CDR3 DNA: TGTGCCATCAGCCGGTCCGGGACAGCAGGGGTTGAAGCTTTCTTT

clone size: .
J gene: TRBJ1-1
V gene: TRBV19
D gene: .
CDR3 protein: CASSVDISNTEAFF
CDR3 DNA: TGTGCCAGTAGTGTGGACATTTCGAACACTGAAGCTTTCTTT

clone size: .
J gene: TRBJ2-2
V gene: TRBV6-5
D gene: TRBD1
CDR3 protein: CASSYTGQSTGELFF
CDR3 DNA: TGTGCCAGCAGTTACACGGGACAGAGCACCGGGGAGCTGTTTTTT

clone size: .
J gene: TRBJ1-4
V gene: TRBV30
D gene: .
CDR3 protein: CAWKGMTEKLFF
CDR3 DNA: TGTGCCTGGAAGGGTATGACGGAAAAACTGTTTTTT

clone size: .
J gene: TRBJ2-7
V gene: TRBV5-4
D gene: .
CDR3 protein: CASSSRAYEQYF
CDR3 DNA: TGTGCCAGCAGCTCCAGGGCCTACGAGCAGTACTTC

clone size: few
J gene: TRBJ1-5
V gene: TRBV6-1
D gene: TRBD1
CDR3 protein: CASSESVGQGYSNQPQHF
CDR3 DNA: TGTGCCAGCAGTGAGAGCGTGGGACAGGGATATAGCAATCAGCCCCAGCATTTT

clone size: .
J gene: TRBJ1-5
V gene: TRBV2
D gene: TRBD1
CDR3 protein: CATRTGGWNQPQHF
CDR3 DNA: TGTGCCACCCGGACAGGGGGATGGAATCAGCCCCAGCATTTT

clone size: .
J gene: TRBJ2-2
V gene: TRBV4-3
D gene: TRBD1
CDR3 protein: CASSTQGADTGELFF
CDR3 DNA: TGCGCCAGCAGCACACAGGGGGCGGACACCGGGGAGCTGTTTTTT

clone size: .
J gene: TRBJ2-7
V gene: TRBV5-5
D gene: TRBD1
CDR3 protein: CASSLGGRQGRSYEQYF
CDR3 DNA: TGTGCCAGCAGCTTGGGGGGAAGACAGGGAAGGAGCTACGAGCAGTACTTC

clone size: .
J gene: TRBJ1-2
V gene: TRBV7-9
D gene: .
CDR3 protein: CASSLVSSENF
CDR3 DNA: TGTGCCAGCAGCTTAGTTTCGTCTGAGAACTTC

clone size: .
J gene: TRBJ2-1
V gene: TRBV30
D gene: TRBD2
CDR3 protein: CAWDGGYNEQFF
CDR3 DNA: TGTGCCTGGGACGGGGGGTACAATGAGCAGTTCTTC

clone size: .
J gene: TRBJ2-3
V gene: TRBV9
D gene: .
CDR3 protein: CASSVDGADTQYF
CDR3 DNA: TGTGCCAGCAGCGTAGATGGCGCAGATACGCAGTATTTT

clone size: .
J gene: TRBJ2-7
V gene: TRBV5-1
D gene: TRBD1
CDR3 protein: CASSLQGGPPYEQYF
CDR3 DNA: TGCGCCAGCAGCTTACAGGGGGGTCCTCCCTACGAGCAGTACTTC

clone size: .
J gene: TRBJ1-1
V gene: TRBV9
D gene: TRBD1
CDR3 protein: CASSFGQDSTEAFF
CDR3 DNA: TGTGCCAGCAGCTTCGGACAGGATAGCACTGAAGCTTTCTTT

clone size: once
J gene: TRBJ2-1
V gene: TRBV11-2
D gene: .
CDR3 protein: CASSSQWAAYNEQFF
CDR3 DNA: TGTGCCAGCAGCTCCCAGTGGGCTGCTTACAATGAGCAGTTCTTC